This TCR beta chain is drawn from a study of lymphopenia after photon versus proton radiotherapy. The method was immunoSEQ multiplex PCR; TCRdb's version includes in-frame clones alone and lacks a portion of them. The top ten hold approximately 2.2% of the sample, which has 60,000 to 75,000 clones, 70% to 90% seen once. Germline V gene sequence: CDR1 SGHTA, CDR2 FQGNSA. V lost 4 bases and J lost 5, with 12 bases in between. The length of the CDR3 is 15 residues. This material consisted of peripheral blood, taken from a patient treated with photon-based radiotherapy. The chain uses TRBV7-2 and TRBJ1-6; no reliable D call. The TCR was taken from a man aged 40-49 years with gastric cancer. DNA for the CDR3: TGTGCCAGCAGCTCTCTAAGCAGGAATAATTCACCCCTCCACTTT. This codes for CASSSLSRNNSPLHF.